The sequence of this TCR beta chain was determined in a study of post-analysis software for immune sequencing data. Whole-study results and caveats: Four or five TRBV segments (TRBV5-6, TRBV5-1 and TRBV20-1 among them) occurred more frequently in patients than in controls.

This clonotype came up a few times. Its matching antigen is unknown. The V end lost 3 bases, the J end lost 12 bases, and 21 bases lay between the germline ends. This CDR3 region has 14 residues. Germline V gives CDR1 SGHDN, CDR2 FVKESK. Libraries were made from TCR beta cDNA, and they carried unique molecular identifiers. TCRdb re-analysed the PCR reads in MiXCR, keeping a single row per CDR3 protein. The sample shows about 260,000 distinct CDR3 sequences, less than 40% of them seen only once. The sequenced sample was blood. The receptor's source is a girl under 18 with multiple sclerosis. The rearrangement uses TRBV14 and TRBJ2-7, with unresolved D. CDR3 amino acids: CASSHNVGQETRYF. The CDR3 region has the DNA TGTGCCAGCAGCCATAACGTGGGCCAAGAGACCCGGTACTTC.